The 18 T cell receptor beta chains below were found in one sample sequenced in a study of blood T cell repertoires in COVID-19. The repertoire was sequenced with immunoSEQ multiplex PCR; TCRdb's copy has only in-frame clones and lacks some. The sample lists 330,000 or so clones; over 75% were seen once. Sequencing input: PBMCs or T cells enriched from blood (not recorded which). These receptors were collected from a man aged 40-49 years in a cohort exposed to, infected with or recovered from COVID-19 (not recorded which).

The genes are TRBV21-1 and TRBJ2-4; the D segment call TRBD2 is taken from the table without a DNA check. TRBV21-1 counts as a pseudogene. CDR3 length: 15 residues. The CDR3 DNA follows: TGTGCCAGCAGCAAAGTAGCCTTAGCCAAAAACATTCAGTACTTC. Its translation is CASSKVALAKNIQYF.

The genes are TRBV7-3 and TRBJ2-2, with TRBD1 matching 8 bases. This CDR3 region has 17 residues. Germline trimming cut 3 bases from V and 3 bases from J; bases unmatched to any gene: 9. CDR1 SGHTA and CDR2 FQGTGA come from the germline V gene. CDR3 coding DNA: TGTGCCAGCAGCTTGGGCAGGGGGCGTTCGGACACCGGGGAGCTGTTTTTT. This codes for CASSLGRGRSDTGELFF. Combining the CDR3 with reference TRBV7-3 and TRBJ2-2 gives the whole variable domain GAGVSQTPSNKVTEKGKYVELRCDPISGHTALYWYRQSLGQGPEFLIYFQGTGAADDSGLPNDRFFAVRPEGSVSTLKIQRTERGDSAVYLCASSLGRGRSDTGELFFGEGSRLTVL.

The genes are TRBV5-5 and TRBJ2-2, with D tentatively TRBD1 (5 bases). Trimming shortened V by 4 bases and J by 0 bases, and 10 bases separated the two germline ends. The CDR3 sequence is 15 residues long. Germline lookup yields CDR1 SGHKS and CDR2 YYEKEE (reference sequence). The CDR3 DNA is TGTGCCAGCAGCCTCACGACAGCGAACACCGGGGAGCTGTTTTTT. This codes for CASSLTTANTGELFF.

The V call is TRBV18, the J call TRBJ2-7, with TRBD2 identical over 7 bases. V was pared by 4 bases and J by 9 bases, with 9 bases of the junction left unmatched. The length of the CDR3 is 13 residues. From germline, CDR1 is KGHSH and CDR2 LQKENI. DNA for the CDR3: TGTGCCAGCTCACGGGCTGCGGGGGAGGCGCAGTACTTC. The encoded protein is CASSRAAGEAQYF.

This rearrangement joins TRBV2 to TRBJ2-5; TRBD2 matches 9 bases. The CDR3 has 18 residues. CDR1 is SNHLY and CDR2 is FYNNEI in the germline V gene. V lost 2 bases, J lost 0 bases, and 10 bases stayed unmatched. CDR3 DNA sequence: TGTGCCAGCAGTGAAAGGATTTGGGGACTAGCAGACCAAGAGACCCAGTACTTC. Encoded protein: CASSERIWGLADQETQYF.

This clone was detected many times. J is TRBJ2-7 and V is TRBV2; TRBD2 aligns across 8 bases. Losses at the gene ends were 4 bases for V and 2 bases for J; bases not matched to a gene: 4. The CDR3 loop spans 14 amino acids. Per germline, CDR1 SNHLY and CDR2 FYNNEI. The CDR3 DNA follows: TGTGCCAGCAGTGCGAGCGGGGGCACCTACGAGCAGTACTTC. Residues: CASSASGGTYEQYF.

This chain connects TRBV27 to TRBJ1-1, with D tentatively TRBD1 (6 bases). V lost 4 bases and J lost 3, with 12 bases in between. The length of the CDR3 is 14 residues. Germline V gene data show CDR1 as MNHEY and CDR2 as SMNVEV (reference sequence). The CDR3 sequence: CASSSPGAHTEAFF. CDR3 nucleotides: TGTGCCAGCAGTTCTCCAGGGGCCCACACTGAAGCTTTCTTT.

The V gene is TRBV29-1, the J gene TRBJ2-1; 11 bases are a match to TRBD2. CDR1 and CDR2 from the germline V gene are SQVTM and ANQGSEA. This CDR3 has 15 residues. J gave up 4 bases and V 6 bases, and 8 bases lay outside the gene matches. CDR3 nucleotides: TGCAGCGTCCGGCGCCTAGCGGGGGGATACAATGAGCAGTTCTTC. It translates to CSVRRLAGGYNEQFF.

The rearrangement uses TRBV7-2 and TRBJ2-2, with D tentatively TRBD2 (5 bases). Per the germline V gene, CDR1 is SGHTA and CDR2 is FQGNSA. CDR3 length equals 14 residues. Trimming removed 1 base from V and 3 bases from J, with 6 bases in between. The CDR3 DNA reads TGTGCCAGCAGCTTAGACGGGGACACCGGGGAGCTGTTTTTT. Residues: CASSLDGDTGELFF.

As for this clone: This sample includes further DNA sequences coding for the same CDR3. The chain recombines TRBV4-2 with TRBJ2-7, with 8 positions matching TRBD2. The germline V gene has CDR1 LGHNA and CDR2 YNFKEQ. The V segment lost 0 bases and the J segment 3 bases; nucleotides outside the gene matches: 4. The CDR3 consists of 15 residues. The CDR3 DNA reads TGTGCCAGCAGCCAAGAAGGTACTAGCGGCTACGAGCAGTACTTC. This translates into CASSQEGTSGYEQYF.

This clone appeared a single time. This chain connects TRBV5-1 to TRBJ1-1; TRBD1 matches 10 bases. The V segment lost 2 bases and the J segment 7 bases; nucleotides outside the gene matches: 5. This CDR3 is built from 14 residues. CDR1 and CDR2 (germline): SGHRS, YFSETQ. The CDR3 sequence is CASSLMTGGDEAFF. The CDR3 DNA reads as TGCGCCAGCAGCTTAATGACAGGGGGCGATGAAGCTTTCTTT.

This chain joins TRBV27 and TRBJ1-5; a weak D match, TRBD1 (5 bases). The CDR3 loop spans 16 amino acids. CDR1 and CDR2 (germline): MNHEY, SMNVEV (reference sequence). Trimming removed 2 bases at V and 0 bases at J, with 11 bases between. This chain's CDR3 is CASSLRGDYSNQPQHF. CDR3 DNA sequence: TGTGCCAGCAGTTTACGGGGGGACTATAGCAATCAGCCCCAGCATTTT.

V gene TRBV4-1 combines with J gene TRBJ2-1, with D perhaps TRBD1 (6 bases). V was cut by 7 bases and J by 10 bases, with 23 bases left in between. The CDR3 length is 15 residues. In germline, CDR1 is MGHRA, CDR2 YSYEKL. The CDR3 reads CASTPGRGDVKEQFF. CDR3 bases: TGCGCCAGCACCCCGGGCAGGGGAGACGTAAAGGAGCAGTTCTTC.

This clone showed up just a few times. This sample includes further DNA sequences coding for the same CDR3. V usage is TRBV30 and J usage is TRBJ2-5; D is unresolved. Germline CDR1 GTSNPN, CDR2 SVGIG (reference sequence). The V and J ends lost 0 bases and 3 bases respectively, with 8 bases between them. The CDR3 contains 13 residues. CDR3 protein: CAWSVLAEETQYF. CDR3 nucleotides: TGTGCCTGGAGTGTTTTAGCTGAAGAGACCCAGTACTTC.

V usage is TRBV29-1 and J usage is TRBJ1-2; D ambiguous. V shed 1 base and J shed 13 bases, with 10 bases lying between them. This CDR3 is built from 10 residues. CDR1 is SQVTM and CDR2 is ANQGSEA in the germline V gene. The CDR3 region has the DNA TGCAGCGTTGAAGGGTCCGGAGGCACCTTC. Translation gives CSVEGSGGTF.

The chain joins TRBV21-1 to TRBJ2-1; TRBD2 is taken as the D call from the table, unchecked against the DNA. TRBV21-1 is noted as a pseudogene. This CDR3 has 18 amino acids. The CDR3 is CASSKERTSGSSYNEQFF. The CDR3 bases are TGTGCCAGCAGCAAAGAAAGGACTAGCGGGTCCTCCTACAATGAGCAGTTCTTC.

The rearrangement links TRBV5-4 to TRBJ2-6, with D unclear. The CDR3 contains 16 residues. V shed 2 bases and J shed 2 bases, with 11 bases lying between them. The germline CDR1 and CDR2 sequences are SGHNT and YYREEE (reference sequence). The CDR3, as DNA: TGTGCCAGCAGCTTTTTAGAGTCGCCTGGGGCCAACGTCCTGACTTTC. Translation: CASSFLESPGANVLTF.

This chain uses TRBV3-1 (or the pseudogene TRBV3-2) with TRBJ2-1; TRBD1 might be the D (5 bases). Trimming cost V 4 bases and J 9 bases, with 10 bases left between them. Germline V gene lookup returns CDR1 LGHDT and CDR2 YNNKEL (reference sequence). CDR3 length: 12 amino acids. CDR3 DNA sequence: TGTGCCAGCAGCCCCCAGGGTGGTGAGCAGTTCTTC. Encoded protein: CASSPQGGEQFF.